This TCR beta chain was retrieved from a study of PD-1 blockade in classical Hodgkin lymphoma. Repertoires were generated with immunoSEQ multiplex PCR, while TCRdb's copy carries only in-frame clones and drops some. Found here are some 58,000 clones, just over 90% of them singletons; the top ten hold 6.5% to 9.5%. General study points: Complete responders possessed baseline diversity comparable to newly diagnosed patients. In CD4+ cells, TCR diversity went up significantly by C4D1, but in CD8+ cells it did not. Repertoires differed for reasons still undefined, possibly disease activity or prior therapy.

As to this clone: Its matching antigen is unknown.

Germline CDR1 MRHNA, CDR2 SNTAGT. J gave up 1 base and V 7 bases, and 8 bases lay outside the gene matches. The CDR3 extends over 15 amino acids. Time point here: cycle 4 day 1 (C4D1), after 5 to 7 weeks of nivolumab. Autologous stem cell transplantation was followed by relapse in every patient, and brentuximab vedotin exposure varied. The receptor was isolated from a human donor with classical Hodgkin lymphoma. The chain carries TRBV6-4 and TRBJ2-3, with TRBD2 matching over 7 bases. The sample was peripheral blood mononuclear cells (PBMCs), taken before the fourth cycle of nivolumab. CDR3 protein: CASNLPTSGTDTQYF. DNA of the CDR3: TGTGCCAGCAACCTTCCTACTAGCGGCACAGATACGCAGTATTTT.